This TCR beta chain stems from a study of T cell responses to AZD1222 COVID-19 vaccine listed by TCRdb under 2021. Study-wide context: AZD1222 recipients with second doses at about 4 weeks or about 12 weeks were pooled, because spike-specific TCR depth and breadth did not differ between schedules. TCR sequencing covered 233 trial participants: roughly 200 given two doses of AZD1222 and approximately 26 given two doses of MenACWY control vaccine. Trial participants were enrolled by age into 18-55, 56-69 and 70-plus year subgroups, with approximately 150, 28 and 58 TCR-sequenced participants respectively.

The sample's time point label, decoded: baseline before first vaccination. Vaccinee samples were obtained from the UK trials COV001 and COV002, which included a single-blind randomized controlled phase 2/3 trial of AZD1222 (ChAdOx1 nCoV-19) in healthy adults. For TCRbeta chain sequencing, PBMC samples were collected from trial participants at day 0 and at day 28 after the second dose. The CDR3 regions of human TCRbeta chains were analyzed by immunosequencing. For the original study's pipeline: Repertoire TCRs were checked for matches against a reference library of SARS-CoV-2-specific TCRs that had been generated using the MIRA antigen-specificity platform. Breadth meant the fraction of unique TCRs that were SARS-CoV-2-associated, whereas depth meant the fraction of total T cells that were SARS-CoV-2-associated. Using the MIRA data, every spike-specific TCR was mapped to the spike region that the TCR reacted to and assigned to either a CD4 or a CD8 class. Log10-transformed breadth and depth values were compared by one-way ANOVA with Sidak's multiple comparisons tests. Drawn from immuneACCESS, this table holds only the in-frame rearrangements with V and J called that TCRdb kept. Clones are partly lost; checked studies trace under half to an unresolved V gene and leave the rest unexplained. The DNA gave D and trimming, while V, J and clone size come from that table. The sample table lists 140,000 or so clones, about 86% of them with a count of one. About 3% of the sample is held by the ten biggest clonotypes.

Notes on this clone: Its antigen is not yet known. Base quality data are lacking; no much larger clone is found one base away.

What the research found in general, with its limitations: Because no day 14 peak-response samples were available, the repertoires could be characterized only after the peak T cell response. Most participants were white British and females outnumbered males, and the authors suggested that clonal diversity may have been underestimated. The 56-69-year group was small, and its depth increase did not reach significance, likely because of low power. After two AZD1222 doses, spike-specific TCR breadth and depth were significantly higher than at day 0 and than in MenACWY recipients. CD4 TCRs associated with the vaccine covered the entire spike protein, and the dominant responses were in regions 160-218 and 743-854. Reportedly, almost half of the unique spike-specific TCRs recognized epitopes lying outside the regions that are mutated in the B.1.351 and B.1.1.7 variants. Conclusions about previously exposed vaccinees are limited because only five to seven AZD1222 recipients were SARS-CoV-2 seropositive at baseline.

Material: peripheral blood, obtained on day 0 of AZD1222 vaccination. The TCR sequence derives from an adult in good health.

The CDR3 loop reads CASSQDRYLYEQYF. The DNA reads TGCGCCAGCAGCCAAGATAGGTACTTATACGAGCAGTACTTC. The rearranged chain carries TRBV4-3 and TRBJ2-7; no D gene call is confident. Between the V and J ends, shortened by 0 bases and 4 bases respectively, the junction contains 10 bases. In the germline V gene, CDR1 corresponds to LGHNA and CDR2 to YSLEER. Taken from cysteine to phenylalanine, the CDR3 has 14 residues. Only the CDR3 DNA is retained, 42 bases long and in frame from the first base.